The 29 T cell receptor beta chains presented below share a single source sample, sequenced in a study of identifying expanded T cells in peripheral blood. Measured with immunoSEQ multiplex PCR; TCRdb has only the in-frame clones, and not every one. The sample consists of approximately 140,000 clones, approximately 86% of them appearing once. Source material: blood. Receptors were obtained from a person aged 18 to 75 in good health.

This rearrangement joins TRBV4-2 to TRBJ1-1, with TRBD1 matching over 12 bases. CDR1 LGHNA and CDR2 YNFKEQ come from the germline V gene. The ends lost 4 bases at V and 7 bases at J; junction bases unmatched: 4. The CDR3 covers 14 residues. CDR3 loop: CASSPGQGAVEAFF. The CDR3 DNA sequence: TGTGCCAGCAGCCCGGGACAGGGGGCCGTTGAAGCTTTCTTT.

This sequence joins TRBV28 and TRBJ2-4; TRBD1 aligns across 8 bases. Germline V CDR1 and CDR2: MDHEN, SYDVKM. V lost 6 bases, J lost 6 bases, and 10 bases stayed unmatched. The CDR3 length is 15 residues. The CDR3 region has the DNA TGTGCCAGCAGCCGCAGGGGGCAAGGGGGAAACATTCAGTACTTC. This sequence encodes CASSRRGQGGNIQYF.

The chain uses TRBV2 and TRBJ1-3; possibly TRBD1 for D (5 bases). V was pared by 8 bases and J by 4 bases, with 12 bases between. CDR3 length: 13 residues. Germline V gene data show CDR1 as SNHLY and CDR2 as FYNNEI. The CDR3 loop reads CASLQGSGNTIYF. The CDR3 DNA sequence: TGTGCCAGCCTCCAGGGATCGGGAAACACCATATATTTT.

The chain links TRBV6-5 to TRBJ1-3; D uncertain. The germline V gene has CDR1 MNHEY and CDR2 SVGAGI. V lost 2 bases and J lost 0, with 5 bases in between. The CDR3 is made up of 14 amino acids. The CDR3 here is CASSYVGSGNTIYF. The CDR3, as DNA: TGTGCCAGCAGTTACGTCGGCTCTGGAAACACCATATATTTT.

This clone was detected only once. The gene calls are TRBV7-2 and TRBJ1-1, with TRBD1 matching over 10 bases. The germline V gene has CDR1 SGHTA and CDR2 FQGNSA. Trimming removed 2 bases from V and 2 bases from J; junction bases left unmatched: 5. The CDR3 is 16 residues long. This chain's CDR3 is CASSLRQGAVNTEAFF. CDR3 in DNA: TGTGCCAGCAGCTTACGACAGGGGGCTGTAAACACTGAAGCTTTCTTT. Full variable domain (remainder filled in from reference TRBV7-2 and TRBJ1-1): GAGVSQSPSNKVTEKGKDVELRCDPISGHTALYWYRQSLGQGLEFLIYFQGNSAPDKSGLPSDRFSAERTGGSVSTLTIQRTQQEDSAVYLCASSLRQGAVNTEAFFGQGTRLTVV.

The rearrangement joins TRBV5-1 to TRBJ2-2; TRBD2 is a possible D gene (6 bases). This CDR3 is 15 amino acids long. Deletions cut 0 bases from V and 4 bases from J, with 10 bases between. CDR1 and CDR2 from the germline V gene are SGHRS and YFSETQ. CDR3 region: CASSLVLGGTGELFF. The CDR3 coding sequence is TGCGCCAGCAGCTTGGTTCTGGGGGGCACCGGGGAGCTGTTTTTT.

The genes are TRBV2 and TRBJ2-7; 7 bases are shared with TRBD2. Germline V lookup: CDR1 SNHLY, CDR2 FYNNEI. The CDR3 extends over 14 amino acids. Trimming cost V 1 base and J 6 bases; bases outside gene matches: 6. The CDR3: CASSEGFRGGEQYF. As DNA, the CDR3 is TGTGCCAGCAGTGAAGGCTTTCGCGGGGGCGAGCAGTACTTC.

This chain joins TRBV19 and TRBJ1-5, with 8 bases identical to TRBD1. CDR1 and CDR2 from the germline V gene are LNHDA and SQIVND (reference sequence). CDR3 length: 15 amino acids. V dropped 5 bases and J dropped 5; count of bases not matched to a gene: 8. In DNA form, the CDR3 reads TGTGCCAGTAGTTCCTGGACAGGGAGGGATCAGCCCCAGCATTTT. The encoded protein is CASSSWTGRDQPQHF.

This sequence joins TRBV6-4 and TRBJ2-3, with D unclear. V was pared by 4 bases and J by 1 base, with 9 bases between. CDR1 and CDR2 from the germline V gene are MRHNA and SNTAGT. This CDR3 is 14 amino acids long. The CDR3 DNA follows: TGTGCCAGCAGTGCGTGGTGGGGCACAGATACGCAGTATTTT. It codes for CASSAWWGTDTQYF.

V and J are TRBV7-9 and TRBJ1-1; unclear D gene. V was clipped by 1 base and J by 1 base, with 4 bases between them. The CDR3 spans 13 residues. The V gene's germline CDR1 is SEHNR and CDR2 FQNEAQ (reference sequence). CDR3 in amino acids: CASSLVWNTEAFF. In DNA form, the CDR3 reads TGTGCCAGCAGCTTAGTTTGGAACACTGAAGCTTTCTTT. The whole variable domain, remainder taken from reference TRBV7-9 and TRBJ1-1, is DTGVSQNPRHKITKRGQNVTFRCDPISEHNRLYWYRQTLGQGPEFLTYFQNEAQLEKSRLLSDRFSAERPKGSFSTLEIQRTEQGDSAMYLCASSLVWNTEAFFGQGTRLTVV.

This clone was counted a few times. The chain joins TRBV25-1 to TRBJ1-1, with D maybe TRBD1 (5 bases). The CDR3 sequence is 13 residues long. V gave up 6 bases and J gave up 5 bases, with 13 bases separating them. Germline values: CDR1 MGHDK, CDR2 SYGVNS. The CDR3 region is CASRGGAQTEAFF. For the CDR3, the DNA is TGTGCCAGCAGGGGTGGGGCGCAGACTGAAGCTTTCTTT. Full variable domain (remainder filled in from reference TRBV25-1 and TRBJ1-1): EADIYQTPRYLVIGTGKKITLECSQTMGHDKMYWYQQDPGMELHLIHYSYGVNSTEKGDLSSESTVSRIRTEHFPLTLESARPSHTSQYLCASRGGAQTEAFFGQGTRLTVV.

The chain carries TRBV2 and TRBJ1-5; no reliable D call. Trimming left V 4 bases short and J 5 bases short, with 9 bases between. This CDR3 spans 13 amino acids. Germline V CDR1 and CDR2: SNHLY, FYNNEI. The CDR3 nucleotides are TGTGCCAGCAGTGTTTGGATGGATCAGCCCCAGCATTTT. It translates to CASSVWMDQPQHF.

This clone was found once. CDR3 DNA: TGTGCCAGCAACCCCTATGGGGGAGGGGAGCCCCAGCATTTT. Translated, it gives CASNPYGGGEPQHF. This chain connects TRBV27 to TRBJ1-5, with D possibly matching TRBD1 (5 bases). The V and J ends lost 7 bases and 8 bases respectively, with 18 bases between them. CDR1 MNHEY and CDR2 SMNVEV come from the germline V gene (reference sequence). The CDR3 has 14 amino acids.

This chain uses TRBV19 with TRBJ1-1; 10 bases line up with TRBD1. The V and J ends lost 7 bases and 1 base, in that order; junction bases with no gene match: 12. Germline CDR1 is LNHDA and CDR2 is SQIVND (reference sequence). The CDR3 covers 17 residues. CDR3 nucleotides: TGTGCCAGTACTCCCCGGGACAGGGGCGACGGGAACACTGAAGCTTTCTTT. Protein sequence: CASTPRDRGDGNTEAFF.

The chain employs TRBV2 and TRBJ2-1, with TRBD2 as a possible D gene (6 bases). The CDR3 contains 13 residues. Trimming pared 4 bases from V and 9 bases from J, leaving 13 bases between. The germline CDR1 and CDR2 sequences are SNHLY and FYNNEI. In DNA form, the CDR3 reads TGTGCCAGCAGTGGGTTGCGGGAAGGTGAGCAGTTCTTC. This encodes CASSGLREGEQFF.

This clone appeared once. This sequence joins TRBV5-1 and TRBJ2-1, with a weak D call TRBD2 (5 bases). V shed 0 bases and J shed 4 bases, with 8 bases lying between them. CDR1 SGHRS and CDR2 YFSETQ come from the germline V gene. The CDR3 is 14 amino acids. CDR3: CASSLEGEYNEQFF. CDR3 bases: TGCGCCAGCAGCTTGGAGGGAGAGTACAATGAGCAGTTCTTC. Variable domain in full (rest from reference TRBV5-1 and TRBJ2-1): KAGVTQTPRYLIKTRGQQVTLSCSPISGHRSVSWYQQTPGQGLQFLFEYFSETQRNKGNFPGRFSGRQFSNSRSEMNVSTLELGDSALYLCASSLEGEYNEQFFGPGTRLTVL.

This clone appeared once. The J gene is TRBJ2-2, the V gene TRBV27; no firm D call. Trimming took off 4 bases at V and 6 bases at J, with 9 bases between the two ends. CDR1 MNHEY and CDR2 SMNVEV come from the germline V gene (reference sequence). This CDR3 contains 13 residues. CDR3 protein: CASSWVAPGELFF. CDR3 nucleotide sequence: TGTGCCAGCAGTTGGGTGGCCCCCGGGGAGCTGTTTTTT.

The V and J genes are TRBV28 and TRBJ2-1; TRBD2 is a possible D gene (5 bases). The CDR3 runs to 13 residues. Looked up from germline, CDR1 is MDHEN and CDR2 is SYDVKM. Trimming stripped 6 bases from V and 6 bases from J, with 12 bases between. The chain's CDR3 is CASRVTGSNEQFF. CDR3 bases: TGTGCCAGCAGAGTAACGGGGAGCAATGAGCAGTTCTTC.

This chain links TRBV2 with TRBJ1-3, with D possibly TRBD1 on 5 matching bases. Deletions cut 2 bases from V and 5 bases from J, with 13 bases between. This CDR3 has 15 residues. Germline CDR1 is SNHLY and CDR2 is FYNNEI. The chain's CDR3 is CASSEWGQARNTIYF. DNA for the CDR3: TGTGCCAGCAGTGAATGGGGCCAAGCGAGAAACACCATATATTTT. Combining the CDR3 with reference TRBV2 and TRBJ1-3 gives the whole variable domain EPEVTQTPSHQVTQMGQEVILRCVPISNHLYFYWYRQILGQKVEFLVSFYNNEISEKSEIFDDQFSVERPDGSNFTLKIRSTKLEDSAMYFCASSEWGQARNTIYFGEGSWLTVV.

V and J are TRBV7-9 and TRBJ1-2; 8 bases map to TRBD1. CDR1 is SEHNR, CDR2 FQNEAQ, per germline (reference sequence). The V segment lost 1 base and the J segment 6 bases; nucleotides outside the gene matches: 7. CDR3 size: 15 residues. This CDR3 is CASSLVAGGADGYTF. Here the CDR3 DNA reads TGTGCCAGCAGCTTAGTGGCAGGGGGCGCTGATGGCTACACCTTC.

The chain couples TRBV5-1 to TRBJ2-3, with D possibly TRBD2 on 6 matching bases. Trimming pared 2 bases from V and 0 bases from J, leaving 7 bases between. CDR1 is SGHRS, CDR2 YFSETQ, per germline. The CDR3 has 14 residues. The CDR3 DNA reads as TGCGCCAGCAGCTTCGGGACTAGCACAGATACGCAGTATTTT. This encodes CASSFGTSTDTQYF.

The chain carries TRBV5-1 and TRBJ1-1, with D possibly matching TRBD1 (5 bases). V lost 0 bases to trimming and J lost 1 base, with 7 bases between them. This CDR3 has 14 amino acids. Per the germline V gene, CDR1 is SGHRS and CDR2 is YFSETQ. CDR3 sequence reads: CASSLGQRNTEAFF. CDR3 coding DNA: TGCGCCAGCAGCTTGGGACAGCGGAACACTGAAGCTTTCTTT. Supplemented by reference TRBV5-1 and TRBJ1-1, the full variable domain reads KAGVTQTPRYLIKTRGQQVTLSCSPISGHRSVSWYQQTPGQGLQFLFEYFSETQRNKGNFPGRFSGRQFSNSRSEMNVSTLELGDSALYLCASSLGQRNTEAFFGQGTRLTVV.

V is TRBV4-3 and J is TRBJ1-1; D possibly corresponds to TRBD1 (6 bases). The CDR3 consists of 16 residues. The germline gives CDR1 LGHNA, CDR2 YSLEER. V shed 0 bases and J shed 0 bases, with 11 bases lying between them. DNA of the CDR3: TGCGCCAGCAGCCAAGAAGGGGGAGGCATGAACACTGAAGCTTTCTTT. It encodes CASSQEGGGMNTEAFF.

CDR3 coding DNA: TGTGCCAGCAGCTTTTCTAGCGGAAACACAGATACGCAGTATTTT. It codes for CASSFSSGNTDTQYF. V usage is TRBV7-3 and J usage is TRBJ2-3; TRBD2 aligns across 7 bases. V shed 3 bases and J 2 bases; nucleotides not matched to a gene: 5. Germline loops: CDR1 SGHTA, CDR2 FQGTGA. There are 15 residues in the CDR3.

This chain connects TRBV19 to TRBJ2-2, with a tentative D call TRBD2 (6 bases). V was pared by 4 bases and J by 9 bases, with 9 bases between. Germline CDR1 reads LNHDA; CDR2 reads SQIVND (reference sequence). The CDR3 covers 12 residues. Written as DNA, the CDR3 is TGTGCCAGTAGTAGGCGGGGACGGGAGCTGTTTTTT. This sequence encodes CASSRRGRELFF.

The chain combines TRBV6-5 with TRBJ2-3; 8 positions match TRBD2. V shed 3 bases and J 4 bases; nucleotides not matched to a gene: 6. CDR3 size: 15 residues. Germline V gives CDR1 MNHEY, CDR2 SVGAGI. The CDR3 DNA sequence: TGTGCCAGCAGTTATCGCGGGGGGCCCCCAGATACGCAGTATTTT. Amino acid sequence: CASSYRGGPPDTQYF.

The V and J genes are TRBV7-7 and TRBJ2-1; tentative D call: TRBD2 (6 bases). V dropped 0 bases and J dropped 5 bases, with 11 bases sitting between them. The CDR3 is 15 amino acids. CDR1 and CDR2 from the germline V gene are SSHAT and FNYEAQ (reference sequence). This chain's CDR3 is CASSLAEGWDNEQFF. In nucleotides, the CDR3 is TGTGCCAGCAGCTTAGCGGAGGGGTGGGACAATGAGCAGTTCTTC.

The V call is TRBV28, the J call TRBJ1-3; 7 bases match TRBD1. V gave up 7 bases and J gave up 4 bases; unmatched junction bases: 16. CDR1 MDHEN and CDR2 SYDVKM come from the germline V gene. CDR3 length: 17 amino acids. The CDR3 coding sequence is TGTGCCAGCACCGCCCTAGGGGGTCAACAGGGGGGAAACACCATATATTTT. This encodes CASTALGGQQGGNTIYF.

The CDR3 spells CASSATSGGSWNEQFF. CDR3 nucleotide sequence: TGTGCCAGCAGCGCGACTAGCGGGGGGTCATGGAATGAGCAGTTCTTC. The J gene is TRBJ2-1, the V gene TRBV7-7; 13 positions agree with TRBD2. This CDR3 has 16 residues. V lost 5 bases and J lost 7; bases outside the gene matches: 8. CDR1 and CDR2 (germline): SSHAT, FNYEAQ (reference sequence). The full variable domain, rest sourced from reference TRBV7-7 and TRBJ2-1, is GAGVSQSPRYKVTKRGQDVTLRCDPISSHATLYWYQQALGQGPEFLTYFNYEAQPDKSGLPSDRFSAERPEGSISTLTIQRTEQRDSAMYRCASSATSGGSWNEQFFGPGTRLTVL.